Listed below are T cell receptor beta chains from one sample, sequenced in a study of blood T cell repertoires in COVID-19. Data came from immunoSEQ multiplex PCR; TCRdb stores just in-frame clones and leaves some out. There are more than 250,000 clones in the sample; about 91% occur only once, and 0.95% to 1.5% lies in the top ten. Specimen: PBMCs or T cells enriched from blood (not recorded which). These receptors originate from a woman aged 40 to 49 with acute COVID-19. Both conserved end residues are part of each CDR3. The D gene is left open where the match is weak. Not every row has a clone size; where given, it reads once, few, many or a size class.

V gene: TRBV11-3; J gene: TRBJ1-2; D gene: -; clone size: -; CDR3 DNA: TGTGCCAGCAGCTTAAAACCATCAGGAAGCTATGGCTACACCTTC; CDR3 protein: CASSLKPSGSYGYTF
V gene: TRBV2; J gene: TRBJ1-5; D gene: -; clone size: -; CDR3 DNA: TGTGCCAGCAGTACATCAGGGATTAATCAGCCCCAGCATTTT; CDR3 protein: CASSTSGINQPQHF
V gene: TRBV7-9; J gene: TRBJ2-3; D gene: -; clone size: -; CDR3 DNA: TGTGCCAGCAGCCTTACTCAATCCACAGATACGCAGTATTTT; CDR3 protein: CASSLTQSTDTQYF
V gene: TRBV2; J gene: TRBJ1-2; D gene: -; clone size: -; CDR3 DNA: TGTGCCAGCAGTGAAGATACGGGGGGCAGTAGCTACACCTTC; CDR3 protein: CASSEDTGGSSYTF
V gene: TRBV9; J gene: TRBJ2-2; D gene: -; clone size: -; CDR3 DNA: TGTGCCAGCAGCCTCCTGAACACCGGGGAGCTGTTTTTT; CDR3 protein: CASSLLNTGELFF
V gene: TRBV18; J gene: TRBJ1-2; D gene: -; clone size: -; CDR3 DNA: TGTGCCAGCTCACCGCGGAGGGAGGTTAACTATGGCTACACCTTC; CDR3 protein: CASSPRREVNYGYTF
V gene: TRBV12-5; J gene: TRBJ2-1; D gene: TRBD2; clone size: -; CDR3 DNA: TGTGCTAGTGGCCGAGCGGGAGGGTGGAATGAGCAGTTCTTC; CDR3 protein: CASGRAGGWNEQFF
V gene: TRBV12-3/TRBV12-4; J gene: TRBJ1-4; D gene: -; clone size: -; CDR3 DNA: TGTGCCAGCAGTTCCTCGGGGGGGGAAAAACTGTTTTTT; CDR3 protein: CASSSSGGEKLFF
V gene: TRBV19; J gene: TRBJ1-2; D gene: TRBD1; clone size: -; CDR3 DNA: TGTGCCAGTATCGCAGGGGGCGGCTTTGGCTACACCTTC; CDR3 protein: CASIAGGGFGYTF
V gene: TRBV6-1; J gene: TRBJ1-2; D gene: -; clone size: -; CDR3 DNA: TGTGCCAGCAGTGAATCCGGGGTACATGGCTACACCTTC; CDR3 protein: CASSESGVHGYTF
V gene: TRBV7-2; J gene: TRBJ2-1; D gene: TRBD1; clone size: -; CDR3 DNA: TGTGCCAGCAGCTTCCGACAGGGGAACAATGAGCAGTTCTTC; CDR3 protein: CASSFRQGNNEQFF
V gene: TRBV11-2; J gene: TRBJ1-4; D gene: -; clone size: -; CDR3 DNA: TGTGCCAGCAGCTTAGAGGAGCTAGTACTGTTTTTT; CDR3 protein: CASSLEELVLFF
V gene: TRBV7-2; J gene: TRBJ1-5; D gene: -; clone size: once; CDR3 DNA: TGTGCCAGCAGCTTCAGGGATAAACAGCCCCAGCATTTT; CDR3 protein: CASSFRDKQPQHF
V gene: TRBV11-3; J gene: TRBJ1-1; D gene: -; clone size: few; CDR3 DNA: TGTGCCAGCAGCTCCCAGGATAACACTGAAGCTTTCTTT; CDR3 protein: CASSSQDNTEAFF
V gene: TRBV6-5; J gene: TRBJ2-7; D gene: -; clone size: -; CDR3 DNA: TGTGCCAGCAGGGGGGGAGGATCCGAGCAGTACTTC; CDR3 protein: CASRGGGSEQYF
V gene: TRBV28; J gene: TRBJ1-2; D gene: TRBD1; clone size: -; CDR3 DNA: TGTGCCAGCTCCGGGACAGTCTATGGCTACACCTTC; CDR3 protein: CASSGTVYGYTF
V gene: TRBV10-3; J gene: TRBJ1-1; D gene: -; clone size: -; CDR3 DNA: TGTGCCATCAGTGCCGGCCAGGGGAACACTGAAGCTTTCTTT; CDR3 protein: CAISAGQGNTEAFF
V gene: TRBV30; J gene: TRBJ2-3; D gene: -; clone size: -; CDR3 DNA: TGTGCCTGGAGTGTAATGTTCGGTGGACAGCCGGATACGCAGTATTTT; CDR3 protein: CAWSVMFGGQPDTQYF
V gene: TRBV18; J gene: TRBJ1-1; D gene: -; clone size: -; CDR3 DNA: TGTGCCAGCTCACCCCGAGAGGCGGAGAACACTGAAGCTTTCTTT; CDR3 protein: CASSPREAENTEAFF
V gene: TRBV14; J gene: TRBJ1-6; D gene: -; clone size: -; CDR3 DNA: TGTGCCAGCAGCCGGCAGGGCCGGTTGCCCCTCCACTTT; CDR3 protein: CASSRQGRLPLHF
V gene: TRBV28; J gene: TRBJ1-3; D gene: TRBD1; clone size: -; CDR3 DNA: TGTGCCAGCACCCTCGGGACAGGGGACGGAAACACCATATATTTT; CDR3 protein: CASTLGTGDGNTIYF
V gene: TRBV29-1; J gene: TRBJ1-5; D gene: -; clone size: few; CDR3 DNA: TGCAGCGTTGAGGTAGGGGTAGGTCAGCCCCAGCATTTT; CDR3 protein: CSVEVGVGQPQHF
V gene: TRBV28; J gene: TRBJ1-6; D gene: TRBD1; clone size: -; CDR3 DNA: TGTGCCAGCAGTATGGGGGGACAGCAAAATTCACCCCTCCACTTT; CDR3 protein: CASSMGGQQNSPLHF
V gene: TRBV30; J gene: TRBJ1-2; D gene: -; clone size: -; CDR3 DNA: TGTGCCTGGTTATATAATAGCTATGGCTACACCTTC; CDR3 protein: CAWLYNSYGYTF
V gene: TRBV12-3/TRBV12-4; J gene: TRBJ1-2; D gene: -; clone size: -; CDR3 DNA: TGTGCCAGCAGTCTGACAGAAATTTATGGCTACACCTTC; CDR3 protein: CASSLTEIYGYTF
V gene: TRBV10-3; J gene: TRBJ2-2; D gene: -; clone size: -; CDR3 DNA: TGTGCCATCAGTGAATACCTCGCCGGGGGAACCGTCGGGGAGCTGTTTTTT; CDR3 protein: CAISEYLAGGTVGELFF
V gene: TRBV5-4; J gene: TRBJ1-2; D gene: -; clone size: -; CDR3 DNA: TGTGCCAGCAGCTTGGAAGGCAGGGGCCACGGCTACACCTTC; CDR3 protein: CASSLEGRGHGYTF
V gene: TRBV7-2; J gene: TRBJ1-5; D gene: TRBD1; clone size: -; CDR3 DNA: TGTGCCAGCAGCCCCCGGACAGGTCGTCAGCCCCAGCATTTT; CDR3 protein: CASSPRTGRQPQHF
V gene: TRBV9; J gene: TRBJ2-6; D gene: -; clone size: -; CDR3 DNA: TGTGCCAGCAGCATTTTACAGGGAGTCCTGACTTTC; CDR3 protein: CASSILQGVLTF
V gene: TRBV28; J gene: TRBJ2-5; D gene: -; clone size: -; CDR3 DNA: TGTGCCAGCACCCCCTCCAGGGAGACCCAGTACTTC; CDR3 protein: CASTPSRETQYF
V gene: TRBV28; J gene: TRBJ1-5; D gene: TRBD1; clone size: -; CDR3 DNA: TGTGCCGGGGGACAGCAGGGGCAGCCCCAGCATTTT; CDR3 protein: CAGGQQGQPQHF
V gene: TRBV11-3; J gene: TRBJ2-1; D gene: -; clone size: -; CDR3 DNA: TGTGCCAGCAGCTCGACGGGGCCAGGGGTAGGTCGTGGGCAGTTCTTC; CDR3 protein: CASSSTGPGVGRGQFF
V gene: TRBV4-1; J gene: TRBJ2-1; D gene: TRBD2; clone size: -; CDR3 DNA: TGCGCCAGCAGCCAAATAACTCGCGGGAGGCGGGAGCAGTTCTTC; CDR3 protein: CASSQITRGRREQFF
V gene: TRBV7-9; J gene: TRBJ1-5; D gene: -; clone size: -; CDR3 DNA: TGTGCCAGCAGTTTACAGGGCCCTCCAGGGCCCCAGCATTTT; CDR3 protein: CASSLQGPPGPQHF
V gene: TRBV2; J gene: TRBJ2-5; D gene: -; clone size: few; CDR3 DNA: TGTGCCAGCAGTGGAGGCGAACAAGAGACCCAGTACTTC; CDR3 protein: CASSGGEQETQYF
V gene: TRBV11-2; J gene: TRBJ2-1; D gene: -; clone size: once; CDR3 DNA: TGTGCCAGCAGCTTGGCTTTCAGGGGCCACAATGAGCAGTTCTTC; CDR3 protein: CASSLAFRGHNEQFF
V gene: TRBV25-1; J gene: TRBJ1-2; D gene: -; clone size: -; CDR3 DNA: TGTGCCAGCAGTGAATTAGGGACAACAGCTAACTATGGCTACACCTTC; CDR3 protein: CASSELGTTANYGYTF
V gene: TRBV15; J gene: TRBJ2-7; D gene: TRBD1; clone size: -; CDR3 DNA: TGTGCCACCAGCAGAGGACAGGGCGTCGCCTACGAGCAGTACTTC; CDR3 protein: CATSRGQGVAYEQYF
V gene: TRBV7-2; J gene: TRBJ2-1; D gene: -; clone size: -; CDR3 DNA: TGTGCCAGCAGCCGCCTACGGGGGTGGGGTGAGCAGTTCTTC; CDR3 protein: CASSRLRGWGEQFF
V gene: TRBV5-4; J gene: TRBJ2-5; D gene: -; clone size: -; CDR3 DNA: TGTGCCAGCAGTGGACAGTTACTCCCTACATTAGAGACCCAGTACTTC; CDR3 protein: CASSGQLLPTLETQYF
V gene: TRBV24-1; J gene: TRBJ2-6; D gene: -; clone size: -; CDR3 DNA: TGTGCCACCAGTGATCCTAGCTCTGGGGCCAACGTCCTGACTTTC; CDR3 protein: CATSDPSSGANVLTF
V gene: TRBV18; J gene: TRBJ2-7; D gene: TRBD2; clone size: once; CDR3 DNA: TGTGCCAGCTCACCACGGGGGGGAGGGCTTGTCTACGAGCAGTACTTC; CDR3 protein: CASSPRGGGLVYEQYF
V gene: TRBV27; J gene: TRBJ2-1; D gene: -; clone size: -; CDR3 DNA: TGTGCCAGCAGTTTATGGCAGGGCTCTAGGGGAACGGAGCAGTTCTTC; CDR3 protein: CASSLWQGSRGTEQFF
V gene: TRBV9; J gene: TRBJ1-5; D gene: -; clone size: -; CDR3 DNA: TGTGCCAGCAGCGTAGCGGGGGGAATCAATCAGCCCCAGCATTTT; CDR3 protein: CASSVAGGINQPQHF
V gene: TRBV30; J gene: TRBJ1-4; D gene: TRBD1; clone size: -; CDR3 DNA: TGTGCCTCGACCGGACAGGGCGCTCGGTTTCTGTTTTTT; CDR3 protein: CASTGQGARFLFF
V gene: TRBV27; J gene: TRBJ1-2; D gene: TRBD1; clone size: -; CDR3 DNA: TGTGCCAGCAGGCCTGGGACAGGGGGTATCTATGGCTACACCTTC; CDR3 protein: CASRPGTGGIYGYTF
V gene: TRBV4-3; J gene: TRBJ2-1; D gene: TRBD2; clone size: -; CDR3 DNA: TGCGCCAGCAGCCGCGGTCCCCCTTCGGGAGGGCCGAATGAGCAGTTCTTC; CDR3 protein: CASSRGPPSGGPNEQFF
V gene: TRBV12-3/TRBV12-4; J gene: TRBJ1-1; D gene: -; clone size: -; CDR3 DNA: TGTGCCAGCAGTTTAGGAGGGGGAACTGAAGCTTTCTTT; CDR3 protein: CASSLGGGTEAFF
V gene: TRBV12-3/TRBV12-4; J gene: TRBJ1-1; D gene: -; clone size: once; CDR3 DNA: TGTGCCAGCAGCGCCCAAACAGACACTGAAGCTTTCTTT; CDR3 protein: CASSAQTDTEAFF
V gene: TRBV4-2; J gene: TRBJ2-7; D gene: TRBD2; clone size: -; CDR3 DNA: TGTGCCAGCAGCCGGGGACTAGCGCGAACCTACGAGCAGTACTTC; CDR3 protein: CASSRGLARTYEQYF
V gene: TRBV4-3; J gene: TRBJ2-2; D gene: -; clone size: -; CDR3 DNA: TGCGCCAGCAGCTATGAGCGGGCTAAGACCGGGGAGCTGTTTTTT; CDR3 protein: CASSYERAKTGELFF
V gene: TRBV28; J gene: TRBJ2-2; D gene: -; clone size: few; CDR3 DNA: TGTGCCAGCAAATCGGGGAACACCGGGGAGCTGTTTTTT; CDR3 protein: CASKSGNTGELFF
V gene: TRBV28; J gene: TRBJ1-2; D gene: TRBD1; clone size: -; CDR3 DNA: TGTGCCAGCACCCTACAAGGGGGCGCCAACCTCTATGGCTACACCTTC; CDR3 protein: CASTLQGGANLYGYTF
V gene: TRBV10-3; J gene: TRBJ1-5; D gene: TRBD1; clone size: -; CDR3 DNA: TGTGCCATCAGTGATTACGTGGGGACAGGGCTGGGTCAGCCCCAGCATTTT; CDR3 protein: CAISDYVGTGLGQPQHF
V gene: TRBV6-5; J gene: TRBJ1-1; D gene: -; clone size: once; CDR3 DNA: TGTGCCAGCTATCCCCCGGGAGATAGGACTGAAGCTTTCTTT; CDR3 protein: CASYPPGDRTEAFF